This T cell receptor (beta chain) originates from a study of CD4 T cells in relation to SARS-CoV-2 and coronaviruses. Germline values: CDR1 SGHDT, CDR2 YYEEEE. This CDR3 is 15 amino acids long. Trimming took 3 bases from V and 2 from J; bases not matched to a gene: 4. Before the COVID-19 pandemic, during about 2011-2019, CD4+ T cells were taken from unexposed donors. CD4+ T cells were isolated from the cells after about ten days of culture. Sequencing used immunoSEQ multiplex PCR; TCRdb keeps in-frame clones, though not all of them. The sample shows 25,000 or so clones, more than 65% of them seen only once. A note on this clone: Its antigen is as yet unknown.

Sequencing was performed on CD4+ T cells from PBMCs, cultured in vitro. The V gene is TRBV5-6, the J gene TRBJ1-2, with TRBD1 matching 10 bases. The sequence derives from a human donor in good health. This chain's CDR3 is CASSSGQGLNYGYTF. The CDR3 nucleotides read TGTGCCAGCAGCTCGGGACAGGGGCTCAACTATGGCTACACCTTC.